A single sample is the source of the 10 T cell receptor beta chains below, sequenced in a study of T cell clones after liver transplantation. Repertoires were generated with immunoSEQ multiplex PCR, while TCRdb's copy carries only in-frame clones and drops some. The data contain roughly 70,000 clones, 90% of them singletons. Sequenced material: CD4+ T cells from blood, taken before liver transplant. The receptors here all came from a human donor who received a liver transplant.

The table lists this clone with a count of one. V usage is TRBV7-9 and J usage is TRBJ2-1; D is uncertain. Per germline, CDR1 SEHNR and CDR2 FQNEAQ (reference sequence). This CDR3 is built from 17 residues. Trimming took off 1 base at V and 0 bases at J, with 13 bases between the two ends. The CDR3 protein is CASSLGPFPSSYNEQFF. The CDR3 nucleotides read TGTGCCAGCAGCTTAGGGCCGTTTCCGAGCTCCTACAATGAGCAGTTCTTC.

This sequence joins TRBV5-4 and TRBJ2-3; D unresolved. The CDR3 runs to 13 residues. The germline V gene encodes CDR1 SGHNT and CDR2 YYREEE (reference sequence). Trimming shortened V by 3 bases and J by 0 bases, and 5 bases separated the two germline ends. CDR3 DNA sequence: TGTGCCAGCAGCTCAAAAAGCACAGATACGCAGTATTTT. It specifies CASSSKSTDTQYF.

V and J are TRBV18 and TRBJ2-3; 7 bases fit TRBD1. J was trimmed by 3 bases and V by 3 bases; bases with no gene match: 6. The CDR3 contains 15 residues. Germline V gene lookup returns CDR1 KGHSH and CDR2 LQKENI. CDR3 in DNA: TGTGCCAGCTCACCCCGACAGGGTGTAACAGATACGCAGTATTTT. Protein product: CASSPRQGVTDTQYF.

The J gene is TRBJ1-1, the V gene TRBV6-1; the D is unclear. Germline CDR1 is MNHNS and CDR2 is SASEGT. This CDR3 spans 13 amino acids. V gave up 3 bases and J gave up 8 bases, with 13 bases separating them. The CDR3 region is CASSENNLREAFF. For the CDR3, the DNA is TGTGCCAGCAGTGAGAATAACCTAAGGGAAGCTTTCTTT.

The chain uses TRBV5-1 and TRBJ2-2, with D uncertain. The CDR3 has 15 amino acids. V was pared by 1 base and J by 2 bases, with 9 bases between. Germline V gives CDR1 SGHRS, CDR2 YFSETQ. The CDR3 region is CASSLNYPNTGELFF. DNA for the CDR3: TGCGCCAGCAGCTTGAACTACCCTAACACCGGGGAGCTGTTTTTT.

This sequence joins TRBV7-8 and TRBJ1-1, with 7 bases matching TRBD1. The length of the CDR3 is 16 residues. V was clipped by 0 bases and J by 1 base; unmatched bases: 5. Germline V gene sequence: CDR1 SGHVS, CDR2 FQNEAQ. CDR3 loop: CASSLAAPGGNTEAFF. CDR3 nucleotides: TGTGCCAGCAGCTTAGCAGCCCCAGGGGGGAACACTGAAGCTTTCTTT.

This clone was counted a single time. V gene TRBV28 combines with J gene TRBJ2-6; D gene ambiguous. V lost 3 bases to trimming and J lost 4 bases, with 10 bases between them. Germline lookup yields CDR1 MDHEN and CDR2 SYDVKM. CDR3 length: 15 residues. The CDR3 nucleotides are TGTGCCAGCAGTTTGGCCATGGGGGGGGCCAACGTCCTGACTTTC. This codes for CASSLAMGGANVLTF.

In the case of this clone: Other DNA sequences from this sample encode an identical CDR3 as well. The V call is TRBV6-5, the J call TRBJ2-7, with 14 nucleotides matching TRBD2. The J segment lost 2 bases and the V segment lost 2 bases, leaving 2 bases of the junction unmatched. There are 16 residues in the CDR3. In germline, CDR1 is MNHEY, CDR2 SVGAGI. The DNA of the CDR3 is TGTGCCAGCAGTTACGGGACTAGCGGGAGTCCCTACGAGCAGTACTTC. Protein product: CASSYGTSGSPYEQYF.

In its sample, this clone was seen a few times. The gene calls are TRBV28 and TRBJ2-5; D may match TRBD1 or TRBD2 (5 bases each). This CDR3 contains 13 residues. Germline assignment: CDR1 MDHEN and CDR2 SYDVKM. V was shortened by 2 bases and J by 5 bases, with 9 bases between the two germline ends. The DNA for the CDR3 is TGTGCCAGCAGTTTACAGGGAGAGGAGACCCAGTACTTC. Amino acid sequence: CASSLQGEETQYF.

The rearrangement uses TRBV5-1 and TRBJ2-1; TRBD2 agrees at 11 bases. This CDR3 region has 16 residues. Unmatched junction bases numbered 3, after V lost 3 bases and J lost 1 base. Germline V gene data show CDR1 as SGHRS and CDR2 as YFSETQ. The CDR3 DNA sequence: TGCGCCAGCAGCTCAACTAGCGGGAGTTCCTACAATGAGCAGTTCTTC. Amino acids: CASSSTSGSSYNEQFF.